The 21 T cell receptor beta chains presented below share a single source sample, sequenced in a study of blood T cell repertoires in COVID-19 (dated by TCRdb to between 2020 and 2021). Libraries were constructed by the immunoSEQ multiplex PCR assay. TCRdb re-hosts the immuneACCESS table, in-frame sequences only. Its copies lack some clones; in the studies checked, an unresolved V gene accounts for under half of them, and the cause for the rest is not known. The sample yields around 450,000 clones; about 92% were counted once. The ten largest clones represent about 0.63% of the sample. The sequencing sample was made of PBMCs or T cells enriched from blood (not recorded which). The receptors shown here come from a man aged 18 to 29 who had recovered from COVID-19.

The chain couples TRBV29-1 to TRBJ1-1; maybe TRBD1 (5 bases). CDR3 length: 13 residues. V was pared by 3 bases and J by 1 base, with 9 bases between. Germline CDR1 is SQVTM and CDR2 is ANQGSEA. This CDR3 reads CSVDPQGNTEAFF. CDR3 sequence (DNA): TGCAGCGTTGATCCGCAGGGGAACACTGAAGCTTTCTTT.

The gene calls are TRBV12-2 and TRBJ1-1; the table gives TRBD1 as D, unverified against the DNA. TRBV12-2 is marked as a pseudogene. The CDR3 has 16 residues. CDR3 residues: CASRLGRTVGDTEAFF. DNA of the CDR3: TGTGCAAGTCGCTTAGGGAGGACAGTCGGGGACACTGAAGCTTTCTTT.

The V and J genes are TRBV5-1 and TRBJ1-6; D unclear. The CDR3 has 12 amino acids. Germline V gene lookup returns CDR1 SGHRS and CDR2 YFSETQ. Trimming left V 1 base short and J 9 bases short, with 5 bases between. The CDR3: CASSLTGSPLHF. CDR3 nucleotides: TGCGCCAGCAGCTTGACGGGTTCACCCCTCCACTTT.

The V and J genes are TRBV11-3 and TRBJ1-1; D perhaps matches TRBD1 (5 bases). The V end was cut by 1 base, the J end by 4 bases, with 19 bases between. This CDR3 contains 17 residues. Germline V gene lookup returns CDR1 SGHNT and CDR2 YENEEA. CDR3 in amino acids: CASSLAGYRFLVTEAFF. The CDR3 nucleotides read TGTGCCAGCAGCTTAGCAGGGTACAGGTTTCTTGTCACTGAAGCTTTCTTT.

This sequence joins TRBV19 and TRBJ1-3; D possibly corresponds to TRBD1 (5 bases). The CDR3 has 15 residues. Germline V CDR1 and CDR2: LNHDA, SQIVND (reference sequence). The germline V and J ends were trimmed by 4 bases and 1 base, with 11 bases remaining between them. As DNA, the CDR3 is TGTGCCAGTAGTACGTTGGGGCCATCTGGAAACACCATATATTTT. The encoded protein is CASSTLGPSGNTIYF. Complete variable domain (other parts from reference TRBV19 and TRBJ1-3): DGGITQSPKYLFRKEGQNVTLSCEQNLNHDAMYWYRQDPGQGLRLIYYSQIVNDFQKGDIAEGYSVSREKKESFPLTVTSAQKNPTAFYLCASSTLGPSGNTIYFGEGSWLTVV.

The chain has TRBV5-6 and TRBJ1-4, with 8 bases aligning to TRBD1. Trimming took 4 bases from V and 4 from J; bases not matched to a gene: 6. Per germline, CDR1 SGHDT and CDR2 YYEEEE. This CDR3 has 15 amino acids. The CDR3 loop reads CASSRRDRLNEKLFF. For the CDR3, the DNA is TGTGCCAGCAGCCGCCGGGACAGGCTTAATGAAAAACTGTTTTTT.

CDR3 region: CAWASLVDEQFF. CDR3 DNA sequence: TGTGCCTGGGCTTCTCTTGTAGATGAGCAGTTCTTC. J is TRBJ2-1 and V is TRBV30; D gene uncertain. The CDR3 length is 12 residues. Germline CDR1 and CDR2: GTSNPN and SVGIG (reference sequence). V lost 5 bases to trimming and J lost 8 bases, with 13 bases between them.

The chain has TRBV11-2 and TRBJ2-7; D gene ambiguous. The CDR3 is 13 amino acids. Germline CDR1 reads SGHAT; CDR2 reads FQNNGV. With 5 bases removed from V and 3 bases from J, the gap between germline ends came to 11 bases. In DNA, the CDR3 is TGTGCCAGCAGCCCCAGAGAGGACTACGAGCAGTACTTC. Protein product: CASSPREDYEQYF.

This chain connects TRBV9 to TRBJ2-1, with 11 bases identical to TRBD2. The CDR3 is 17 amino acids. Per germline, CDR1 SGDLS and CDR2 YYNGEE. Germline trimming cut 4 bases from V and 9 bases from J; bases unmatched to any gene: 15. The CDR3 spells CASSPGGVAGGRGEQFF. The CDR3 nucleotides are TGTGCCAGCAGCCCGGGAGGGGTAGCGGGAGGGAGGGGTGAGCAGTTCTTC.

V and J are TRBV28 and TRBJ1-2; D ambiguous. The CDR3 totals 11 residues. Trimming cost V 6 bases and J 8 bases, with 10 bases left between them. Germline loops: CDR1 MDHEN, CDR2 SYDVKM. CDR3 nucleotides: TGTGCCAGCAGGTACATATCGGGCTACACCTTC. Its protein product is CASRYISGYTF.

J is TRBJ2-1 and V is TRBV2; 9 positions match TRBD1. J gave up 4 bases and V 7 bases, and 8 bases lay outside the gene matches. CDR3 length equals 15 residues. Germline CDR1 reads SNHLY; CDR2 reads FYNNEI. CDR3 in amino acids: CASNYDRGGYNEQFF. The CDR3 coding sequence is TGTGCCAGCAATTACGACAGGGGGGGATACAATGAGCAGTTCTTC.

The genes are TRBV18 and TRBJ1-5; D is possibly TRBD1 (5 bases). The CDR3 totals 15 residues. Trimming left V 6 bases short and J 1 base short, with 13 bases between. Germline-derived CDR1 and CDR2 are KGHSH and LQKENI. CDR3 sequence (DNA): TGTGCCAGCTCCTTAGGCGGGGACAGCAATCAGCCCCAGCATTTT. Its translation is CASSLGGDSNQPQHF.

V and J are TRBV6-5 and TRBJ2-1; possibly TRBD1 for D (5 bases). The CDR3 has 12 amino acids. Germline-derived CDR1 and CDR2 are MNHEY and SVGAGI. Deletions cut 6 bases from V and 9 bases from J, with 12 bases between. CDR3 region: CASSATATEQFF. The CDR3 nucleotides read TGTGCCAGCAGCGCGACAGCTACTGAGCAGTTCTTC.

This clone has only a few counts. The chain has TRBV7-8 and TRBJ1-2, with unresolved D. Trimming took off 3 bases at V and 4 bases at J, with 9 bases between the two ends. The V gene's germline CDR1 is SGHVS and CDR2 FQNEAQ. CDR3 length: 13 amino acids. The CDR3 nucleotides are TGTGCCAGCAGCTTGGGAGGAAGCTATGGCTACACCTTC. This codes for CASSLGGSYGYTF.

J is TRBJ1-1 and V is TRBV19, with 9 bases matching TRBD1. CDR3 size: 17 residues. The ends lost 7 bases at V and 4 bases at J; junction bases unmatched: 16. Germline V gene sequence: CDR1 LNHDA, CDR2 SQIVND (reference sequence). The CDR3 DNA is TGTGCCAGTAACTACGGCGGGACAGGGTATTGGGGCACTGAAGCTTTCTTT. Translated, it gives CASNYGGTGYWGTEAFF.

The rearrangement uses TRBV2 and TRBJ2-3; 9 nucleotides agree with TRBD1. CDR1 is SNHLY and CDR2 is FYNNEI in the germline V gene. The CDR3 has 16 residues. Trimming took 1 base from V and 5 from J; bases not matched to a gene: 7. CDR3 residues: CASSEEGTGRGDTQYF. The CDR3 DNA sequence: TGTGCCAGCAGTGAAGAGGGGACAGGGCGAGGAGATACGCAGTATTTT.

The chain recombines TRBV6-4 with TRBJ1-6, with 7 bases fitting TRBD1. Germline-derived CDR1 and CDR2 are MRHNA and SNTAGT. The CDR3 has 14 amino acids. The junction had 5 bases not matched to a gene; V was cut back by 7 bases and J by 5 bases. CDR3 protein: CASTRTGDNSPLHF. The CDR3 DNA reads TGTGCCAGCACCCGGACAGGAGATAATTCACCCCTCCACTTT.

This clone appeared once. This chain joins TRBV27 and TRBJ1-2, with 7 nucleotides matching TRBD1. CDR1 MNHEY and CDR2 SMNVEV come from the germline V gene (reference sequence). There are 15 residues in the CDR3. The trim removed 5 bases at V and 2 bases at J, leaving 8 bases unmatched. Here the CDR3 DNA reads TGTGCCAGCAGTCCGGACAGGTCAATCAACTATGGCTACACCTTC. Translating gives CASSPDRSINYGYTF.

The chain recombines TRBV24-1 with TRBJ2-3; D may be TRBD2 (5 bases). The CDR3 is made up of 17 amino acids. Germline V gene sequence: CDR1 KGHDR, CDR2 SFDVKD. The V end was cut by 4 bases, the J end by 5 bases, with 21 bases between. CDR3 nucleotides: TGTGCCACCAGTGACCCCATGGCGAGGGTTTTTGGAGATACGCAGTATTTT. This encodes CATSDPMARVFGDTQYF.

V and J are TRBV28 and TRBJ1-2, with TRBD1 matching 12 bases. Looked up from germline, CDR1 is MDHEN and CDR2 is SYDVKM. The length of the CDR3 is 16 residues. J lost 2 bases, V lost 6 bases, and 7 bases had no gene match. CDR3 region: CASSSWDRGRNYGYTF. CDR3 sequence (DNA): TGTGCCAGCAGCTCTTGGGACAGGGGGCGCAACTATGGCTACACCTTC.

This chain uses TRBV7-8 with TRBJ1-1, with unresolved D. The germline V gene encodes CDR1 SGHVS and CDR2 FQNEAQ. The CDR3 covers 13 residues. Trimming left V 1 base short and J 8 bases short, with 11 bases between. The CDR3 loop is CASSLVRKFEAFF. As DNA, the CDR3 is TGTGCCAGCAGCTTAGTGCGGAAATTCGAAGCTTTCTTT.